This T cell receptor beta chain was identified during a study of cytomegalovirus exposure and HLA in healthy donors (dated by TCRdb to about 2017). With respect to the entire study: In an earlier analysis of some 610 of the donors, 276 Gb of sequence data and 90 million to 130 million unique TCR beta sequences from about 180 million T cells were reported. An early release covering approximately 600 HLA-typed donors comprised about 290 gigabases of sequencing data and around 80 million unique TCR sequences. Of the roughly 410 genotyped donors, over 80% were placed in the genetic ancestry cluster associated with self-reported Caucasian donors. The aim of the study was to test whether cataloging public T cell receptors could identify signatures of past pathogen exposure. The study used immunosequencing to profile the T cell repertoires of 600 to 850 subjects and linked those repertoires to cytomegalovirus serostatus. Along with the approximately 600-subject first cohort, a separate validation cohort of some 130 different subjects was used. To predict cytomegalovirus infection status, the study combined high-throughput TCR immunosequencing, statistical association of individual TCRs with disease status, and machine learning. A later analysis re-examined previously published TCR beta repertoires from 610 or so donors and added high-resolution HLA genotyping to investigate patterns of TCR occurrence. The later analysis used no new phenotypic data to find candidate immune exposures, relying instead on TCR beta sequences and their occurrence across donors. To decide whether each TCR beta V gene segment behaved as functional or pseudogenic, an earlier analysis of over 500 of the donors relied on high-throughput TCR beta sequencing. Donor age, sex, ethnicity and CMV serostatus were collected together with the repertoire data. A later genetic analysis used genome-wide SNP genotypes for about 60% of the 666 donors, treating that subset as a discovery cohort. Every discovery cohort repertoire had been produced on one sequencing platform. HLA typing covered class I and class II loci at four-digit resolution. Typing coverage differed by locus: A, B, C, DRB1 and DQB1 were typed in about 629-640 donors, DQA1 in about 560, DPA1 in nearly 610, and DPB1 in just under 490. Several DR-DQ haplotypes were handled as single units for association and clustering because linkage in the cohort was strong. Among about 410 genotyped donors of the cohort, an average of approximately 200,000 unique TCR beta nucleotide sequences was sequenced per donor, of which about 19% were non-productive. Overall results and qualifications from the work: Across donors, most TCR sequences were observed very rarely, whereas some public TCRs were present in many individuals. According to a later analysis, TCR association rates differed among HLA loci, with DRB1 alleles showing the most associated TCRs and HLA-C alleles showing the fewest. Because counts were too low, about 18 rarely observed V segments, including chromosome 9 orphons, were excluded from the earlier analysis of 587 of the donors. A further reported finding was that TCR beta sequences accurately predicted the HLA-A and HLA-B alleles for most subjects in the first cohort. Presence/absence analyses assumed roughly uniform sequencing depth across donors, an assumption that may not hold. Immune exposure information for the cohort was limited to CMV serostatus. Compared with the 666-donor mean, donors in an Asian-associated ancestry cluster had fewer N-insertions in productive TCRs, according to a later genetic analysis. This cohort had only TCR beta chains sequenced, and the lack of alpha or paired-chain data limited which features could be detected. A cluster of highly shared sequence variants was judged likely to represent a technical artifact of the sequencing pipeline. Broadly in line with IMGT annotations, most TCR beta V segments showed up in productive rearrangements about 87% or about 30% of the time in an earlier analysis of 450 to 750 of the donors. In a later analysis, HLA-associated TCR beta chains showed more clonal expansion and lower generation probabilities than non-associated chains that were equally common. The authors suggested that the approach could potentially be extended to other disease states and immunological phenotypes. A later analysis reported that several top co-occurrence clusters appeared linked to parvovirus B19, influenza, CMV and Epstein-Barr virus. HLA typing was unavailable for some donors at each locus, so association tests used only the typed subset. The 87-base-pair reads could not distinguish some IMGT-functional V segments, including TRBV6-2 and TRBV6-3, so those segments were excluded. In vitro tests confirmed that a few of the cytomegalovirus-associated TCR beta chains recognize cytomegalovirus antigens. In a later analysis, some 18,000 TCR beta sequences were associated with specific HLA alleles at a false discovery rate of 0.05. Cytomegalovirus status was reported to be diagnosed by the classifier with high specificity and sensitivity in both the original and validation cohorts. When HLA alleles, especially DR and DQ, strongly co-occurred, attributing TCR associations to individual alleles was difficult. The study gave a list of about 160 TCR beta chains associated with cytomegalovirus. According to a later analysis, most CMV-associated TCR beta chains appeared to be HLA-restricted, and the HLA associations seemed to be driven largely by CMV exposure. V-gene and J-gene trimming of TCR beta chains was associated with a missense DCLRE1C variant in a later genetic analysis, and the association was replicated in an independent cohort. Linkage disequilibrium might explain the correlated functional status among segregating V segments, but an unknown experimental factor could not be ruled out.

The CDR3 runs 15 amino acids, cysteine and phenylalanine included. This entry keeps only the CDR3 DNA: 45 bases, framed from base 1. V was cut back by 4 bases and J by 0 bases, leaving a gap of 11 bases between them. CDR1 is given as LGHNA and CDR2 as YSLEER, both from the germline V gene. Receptors were amplified or captured by the immunoSEQ multiplex PCR assay. For the multiplex PCR, a mixture combining 60 forward primers for TCR Vbeta segments and 13 reverse primers for TCR Jbeta segments was used. The CDR3 region of rearranged TCR beta genes was amplified from genomic DNA with a multiplex PCR assay. Amplified TCR beta libraries were sequenced as 87-base-pair reads on the Illumina HiSeq System. In the paper's pipeline: A later analysis counted tens of millions of unique TCR beta chains across the roughly 700 repertoires, and around 9.9 million of these chains were shared by at least two donors. Raw reads were error-corrected and collapsed into unique sequences by a nearest-neighbor algorithm in which closely related sequences were merged to remove PCR and sequencing errors. Alignment of CDR3 sequences to IMGT reference sequences was used to assign V, D and J gene segments. Each retained sequence needed at least a six-nucleotide match to both a V gene segment and a J gene segment. Rearrangements were classified as productive when the CDR3 lacked stop codons and remained in frame with V and J, and all other rearrangements were classified as non-productive. Following IMGT convention, CDR3 was defined as the stretch from the second conserved V-encoded cysteine up to the conserved J-encoded phenylalanine. In an earlier analysis of more than 550 of the donors, sequences lacking an unambiguous match to a single V gene segment were excluded. An earlier analysis of several hundred of the donors called V segments functional above 56.7% productive rearrangements and segregating when the between-donor standard deviation exceeded 5%. A statistical classification framework was built for diagnosing cytomegalovirus status from the catalog of TCR beta chain sequences. In a later analysis, TCR nucleotide sequences were compared against IMGT/GENE-DB human TR gene sequences so that V and J genes could be assigned. In a later analysis, CDR3 sequences and most-parsimonious VDJ recombination scenarios were assigned using the TCRdist pipeline. In a later analysis, every TCR beta chain was defined by the combination of its CDR3 amino acid sequence and its V-gene family, and reads without a unique V-gene family were dropped. A later analysis removed 500 to 650 highly shared, low-generation-probability nucleotide sequences to deal with suspected cross-contamination and a sequencing artifact. In a later analysis, a clonal expansion index for each public chain was calculated from normalized within-repertoire ranks of inferred template counts. Generation probabilities in a later analysis came from a VDJ recombination model fitted to out-of-frame rearrangements, and those results were checked against IGoR. A later analysis scored TCR-TCR, TCR-HLA and TCR-CMV co-occurrence with hypergeometric tests, applying a repertoire-size bias correction to TCR pairs. In a later analysis, false discovery rates were estimated by permuting HLA or CMV assignments 20 times. In a later analysis, co-occurring TCRs were grouped using DBSCAN, with TCRdist sequence similarity added in when clustering inside HLA-allele-positive subsets. Co-occurrence clustering excluded repertoires with fewer than 30,000 or more than 120,000 public chains, plus five with anomalous nucleotide sharing. TCRdb retrieved this table from immuneACCESS and kept in-frame rearrangements only. Not all clones are present; in checked studies, unresolved V genes account for under half, and no reason is known for the remainder. That table supplies the V and J calls and clone size; D and trimming were determined from the DNA. The sample yields fewer than 200,000 clones; 80% were counted once. Of the sample, just over 4.5% is held by the ten largest clones.

With respect to this clone: The antigen it binds to is not known. The sample holds no much larger clone one base away, and base qualities are not on file.

The cohort was made up of under 800 healthy bone marrow donors. Cohort members were all nominally healthy when sampled, although unrecorded immune exposures were likely present. The donor was CMV seropositive and was included in the group of 289 seropositive cohort members. A peripheral blood sample was collected from each donor, and TCR beta sequencing was performed on peripheral blood mononuclear cells. Genomic DNA extraction from the blood cell samples was performed with the Qiagen DNeasy Blood Extraction Kit. The sequence was obtained from a woman aged 50 to 60 in good health and CMV-seropositive. Sequencing was done on a sample of PBMCs. The rearranged chain carries TRBV4-3 and TRBJ2-3, with TRBD1 as a weak D call on 6 bases. CDR3 protein: CASSPRGLSTDTQYF. The nucleotide sequence is given as TGCGCCAGCAGCCCCAGGGGATTGAGCACAGATACGCAGTATTTT.